This TCR beta chain appears in the sequencing data of a study of blood T cell repertoires in COVID-19. Looking at the study overall: COVID-19 samples collected from the United States, Italy and Spain covered acute and convalescent phases. From T cells, B-cell-depleted T cells, or PBMCs came the material, which was cDNA or gDNA.

In the original analysis: Estimation of nucleated cell counts was performed using reference gene primer amplification. Method: immunoSEQ multiplex PCR; TCRdb's copy keeps in-frame clones and lacks some. That table furnishes V, J and clone size, whereas the DNA furnished D and trimming. In the table there are about 140,000 clones, roughly 88% of which are singletons. This clone has more than one count but fewer than ten. Germline V gene sequence: CDR1 MDHEN, CDR2 SYDVKM. The CDR3 length is 14 residues. The V end lost 7 bases, the J end lost 12 bases, and 24 bases lay between the germline ends. This clonotype originated in a man aged 55 to 70 with active or convalescent COVID-19. J is TRBJ1-1 and V is TRBV28; maybe TRBD1 (5 bases). The material sequenced was peripheral blood. The CDR3 region is CASKRAGRYQSTFF. The CDR3 bases are TGTGCCAGCAAACGGGCAGGGAGGTATCAATCAACTTTCTTT.